The 30 T cell receptor beta chains given below trace back to one sample, sequenced in a study of technical replicates of blood from several donors. Assay: immunoSEQ multiplex PCR; the TCRdb copy retains only in-frame clones and omits some. The sample lists tens of thousands of clones; 85% to 95% were seen once. Sample: T cells isolated from PBMCs. These receptors all come from a human donor in good health.

The chain carries TRBV2 and TRBJ2-1; 10 positions agree with TRBD1. J lost 8 bases, V lost 3 bases, and 10 bases had no gene match. The CDR3 loop spans 16 amino acids. The germline CDR1 and CDR2 sequences are SNHLY and FYNNEI. The CDR3 nucleotides are TGTGCCAGCAGTGATTGGTCCGGGACAGGGGTCCATGAGCAGTTCTTC. Translating it yields CASSDWSGTGVHEQFF.

The gene calls are TRBV9 and TRBJ2-7; TRBD2 matches 7 bases. V lost 0 bases and J lost 2; bases outside the gene matches: 5. This CDR3 is built from 15 residues. Germline V gene lookup returns CDR1 SGDLS and CDR2 YYNGEE. CDR3 sequence reads: CASSVGLAETYEQYF. The CDR3 bases are TGTGCCAGCAGCGTAGGGCTAGCGGAGACCTACGAGCAGTACTTC.

The rearrangement uses TRBV18 and TRBJ1-2; 7 bases fit TRBD1. In germline, CDR1 is KGHSH, CDR2 LQKENI. Trimming took 6 bases from V and 4 from J; bases not matched to a gene: 11. CDR3 size: 15 residues. The CDR3 region is CASSPRDSRGYGYTF. CDR3 in DNA: TGTGCCAGCTCCCCCCGGGACAGCAGAGGCTATGGCTACACCTTC.

This clone was seen just once. V is TRBV29-1 and J is TRBJ2-5; D unresolved. Germline V gives CDR1 SQVTM, CDR2 ANQGSEA. The CDR3 has 14 residues. V shed 0 bases and J shed 3 bases, with 11 bases lying between them. The DNA for the CDR3 is TGCAGCGTTGAAGATATTGGGCAGGAAGAGACCCAGTACTTC. Translation: CSVEDIGQEETQYF.

The rearrangement uses TRBV7-9 and TRBJ2-7, with a tentative D call TRBD2 (5 bases). V was pared by 1 base and J by 6 bases, with 19 bases between. This CDR3 has 16 residues. The germline V gene encodes CDR1 SEHNR and CDR2 FQNEAQ (reference sequence). The CDR3 DNA follows: TGTGCCAGCAGCTTAGTGGTCGGGATGCTCCGTCTCGAGCAGTACTTC. It specifies CASSLVVGMLRLEQYF.

This chain connects TRBV9 to TRBJ1-5; unclear D gene. The ends were cut back, 0 bases at V and 6 bases at J, with 10 bases in the middle. The CDR3 extends over 14 amino acids. Germline CDR1 SGDLS, CDR2 YYNGEE. The CDR3 here is CASSVEGAFQPQHF. CDR3 sequence (DNA): TGTGCCAGCAGCGTAGAGGGAGCCTTTCAGCCCCAGCATTTT.

The chain is built from TRBV25-1 and TRBJ2-3; D not certain. The germline V and J ends were trimmed by 0 bases and 2 bases, with 15 bases remaining between them. Looked up from germline, CDR1 is MGHDK and CDR2 is SYGVNS. The CDR3 sequence is 17 residues long. The CDR3 is CASSEYLPPTYTDTQYF. CDR3 coding DNA: TGTGCCAGCAGTGAATATTTACCTCCTACGTACACAGATACGCAGTATTTT.

This rearrangement joins TRBV6-1 to TRBJ1-1; TRBD1 is a possible D gene (5 bases). Trimming removed 10 bases at V and 2 bases at J, with 11 bases between. From germline, CDR1 is MNHNS and CDR2 SASEGT. This CDR3 contains 12 residues. The CDR3 protein is CAIKGYNTEAFF. The CDR3 DNA is TGTGCCATCAAGGGGTACAACACTGAAGCTTTCTTT.

The CDR3 coding sequence is TGCGCCAGCAGCTCCATTGTCACCTTAGCAGCCCCCTACGAGCAGTACTTC. Translation: CASSSIVTLAAPYEQYF. This rearrangement joins TRBV5-1 to TRBJ2-7, with D unclear. V lost 3 bases, J lost 2 bases, and 21 bases lay in between. CDR3 length: 17 residues. Germline V CDR1 and CDR2: SGHRS, YFSETQ.

This chain connects TRBV9 to TRBJ2-3, with D maybe TRBD1 (5 bases). The length of the CDR3 is 12 residues. V was clipped by 0 bases and J by 6 bases, with 5 bases between them. Germline-derived CDR1 and CDR2 are SGDLS and YYNGEE. CDR3 nucleotide sequence: TGTGCCAGCAGCGTAGACAGGGATACGCAGTATTTT. It is translated as CASSVDRDTQYF.

The chain uses TRBV5-1 and TRBJ2-5; 11 bases match TRBD2. This CDR3 contains 16 residues. Germline-derived CDR1 and CDR2 are SGHRS and YFSETQ. J lost 5 bases, V lost 2 bases, and 8 bases had no gene match. The DNA of the CDR3 is TGCGCCAGCAGCTTTGACCCTAGCGGGGGGCAGGAGACCCAGTACTTC. Translation gives CASSFDPSGGQETQYF.

The rearrangement uses TRBV2 and TRBJ2-7; D remains unclear. The CDR3 contains 14 residues. Germline-derived CDR1 and CDR2 are SNHLY and FYNNEI. V shed 1 base and J shed 0 bases, with 7 bases lying between them. The chain's CDR3 is CASSEGLSSYEQYF. CDR3 in DNA: TGTGCCAGCAGTGAAGGCCTCAGCTCCTACGAGCAGTACTTC. Supplemented by reference TRBV2 and TRBJ2-7, the full variable domain reads EPEVTQTPSHQVTQMGQEVILRCVPISNHLYFYWYRQILGQKVEFLVSFYNNEISEKSEIFDDQFSVERPDGSNFTLKIRSTKLEDSAMYFCASSEGLSSYEQYFGPGTRLTVT.

In this sample, this clone turned up a few times. This chain joins TRBV28 and TRBJ1-1, with a weak D call TRBD1 (5 bases). The CDR3 has 15 residues. The V end lost 3 bases, the J end lost 5 bases, and 16 bases lay between the germline ends. Per germline, CDR1 MDHEN and CDR2 SYDVKM. The CDR3 sequence: CASSLGGSGGTEAFF. CDR3 in DNA: TGTGCCAGCAGTTTGGGTGGAAGCGGGGGGACTGAAGCTTTCTTT. Looking up the rest from reference TRBV28 and TRBJ1-1 gives the full variable domain: DVKVTQSSRYLVKRTGEKVFLECVQDMDHENMFWYRQDPGLGLRLIYFSYDVKMKEKGDIPEGYSVSREKKERFSLILESASTNQTSMYLCASSLGGSGGTEAFFGQGTRLTVV.

The gene calls are TRBV28 and TRBJ1-3; 9 bases line up with TRBD1. CDR3 length equals 13 residues. After removal of 6 bases from V and 7 bases from J, the junction contained 4 bases not matched to a gene. Germline V CDR1 and CDR2: MDHEN, SYDVKM. CDR3 amino acids: CASRTGGGNTIYF. CDR3 coding DNA: TGTGCCAGCAGAACAGGGGGCGGGAACACCATATATTTT.

The chain recombines TRBV6-5 with TRBJ1-1, with 7 bases lining up with TRBD1. V was clipped by 7 bases and J by 4 bases; unmatched bases: 6. The CDR3 runs 13 residues. Germline assignment: CDR1 MNHEY and CDR2 SVGAGI. CDR3 sequence reads: CASIDRAGTEAFF. CDR3 nucleotide sequence: TGTGCCAGCATTGACAGGGCCGGCACTGAAGCTTTCTTT.

The V gene is TRBV9, the J gene TRBJ2-1, with 9 bases fitting TRBD2. The CDR3 covers 15 residues. Germline CDR1 SGDLS, CDR2 YYNGEE. The junction had 5 bases not matched to a gene; V was cut back by 0 bases and J by 7 bases. In DNA, the CDR3 is TGTGCCAGCAGCGTAGTCGGGCGGGAGGGGAATGAGCAGTTCTTC. Amino acid sequence: CASSVVGREGNEQFF. The full variable domain, in which reference TRBV9 and TRBJ2-1 provide the parts outside the CDR3, is DSGVTQTPKHLITATGQRVTLRCSPRSGDLSVYWYQQSLDQGLQFLIQYYNGEERAKGNILERFSAQQFPDLHSELNLSSLELGDSALYFCASSVVGREGNEQFFGPGTRLTVL.

The chain joins TRBV29-1 to TRBJ2-7, with 8 bases fitting TRBD1. The ends lost 4 bases at V and 1 base at J; junction bases unmatched: 6. Germline V gene sequence: CDR1 SQVTM, CDR2 ANQGSEA. The CDR3 covers 14 residues. The CDR3 loop reads CSVGAGQGSYEQYF. The CDR3 DNA reads TGCAGCGTTGGGGCCGGACAGGGTTCCTACGAGCAGTACTTC.

The V gene is TRBV5-4, the J gene TRBJ2-1, with TRBD2 matching 9 bases. The germline gives CDR1 SGHNT, CDR2 YYREEE (reference sequence). V lost 4 bases and J lost 6; bases outside the gene matches: 14. This CDR3 comprises 17 residues. The CDR3 protein is CASSLEGAGGEGNEQFF. The CDR3 DNA follows: TGTGCCAGCAGCCTAGAGGGGGCGGGAGGGGAGGGCAATGAGCAGTTCTTC. Looking up the rest from reference TRBV5-4 and TRBJ2-1 gives the full variable domain: ETGVTQSPTHLIKTRGQQVTLRCSSQSGHNTVSWYQQALGQGPQFIFQYYREEENGRGNFPPRFSGLQFPNYSSELNVNALELDDSALYLCASSLEGAGGEGNEQFFGPGTRLTVL.

The rearrangement links TRBV15 to TRBJ2-3; a weak D match, TRBD1 (6 bases). V gave up 0 bases and J gave up 2 bases, with 12 bases separating them. The CDR3 has 16 amino acids. Germline V gene data show CDR1 as LNHNV and CDR2 as YYDKDF (reference sequence). CDR3 sequence: CATSRDPGVPTDTQYF. The CDR3 bases are TGTGCCACCAGCAGAGACCCAGGGGTACCCACAGATACGCAGTATTTT.

The rearrangement links TRBV5-1 to TRBJ2-3, with a weak D call TRBD2 (5 bases). The CDR3 length is 14 residues. Germline CDR1 and CDR2: SGHRS and YFSETQ. Trimming stripped 6 bases from V and 2 bases from J, with 13 bases between. The DNA of the CDR3 is TGCGCCAGCAAAGGAGGCAGCTACACAGATACGCAGTATTTT. Encoded protein: CASKGGSYTDTQYF. Using reference TRBV5-1 and TRBJ2-3 for the parts outside the CDR3, the full variable domain is KAGVTQTPRYLIKTRGQQVTLSCSPISGHRSVSWYQQTPGQGLQFLFEYFSETQRNKGNFPGRFSGRQFSNSRSEMNVSTLELGDSALYLCASKGGSYTDTQYFGPGTRLTVL.

The chain links TRBV27 to TRBJ1-5; a possible D gene is TRBD1 (6 bases). CDR3 length: 14 amino acids. Germline values: CDR1 MNHEY, CDR2 SMNVEV (reference sequence). Trimming removed 7 bases at V and 1 base at J, with 11 bases between. The CDR3 DNA sequence: TGTGCCAGCAACTTTGGGGGCAGCAATCAGCCCCAGCATTTT. Protein product: CASNFGGSNQPQHF.

The genes are TRBV4-1 and TRBJ2-1, with 8 bases lining up with TRBD2. The CDR3 consists of 17 residues. Trimming removed 0 bases from V and 6 bases from J; junction bases left unmatched: 10. CDR1 is MGHRA, CDR2 YSYEKL, per germline. The CDR3 region has the DNA TGCGCCAGCAGCCAAGATCTCGGACTAGCCAGAGCCAATGAGCAGTTCTTC. Amino acids: CASSQDLGLARANEQFF.

This sequence joins TRBV28 and TRBJ2-1; TRBD2 might be the D (7 bases). From germline, CDR1 is MDHEN and CDR2 SYDVKM. The V gene lost 2 bases and the J gene lost 14 bases, with 16 bases spanning the gap. The CDR3 contains 13 residues. The CDR3 coding sequence is TGTGCCAGCAGTTTAAGTGCGGGGGCGGGGAAGTTCTTC. Translated, it gives CASSLSAGAGKFF.

The CDR3 reads CASRDRGIYNEQFF. CDR3 nucleotides: TGTGCCAGCAGGGACCGGGGTATTTACAATGAGCAGTTCTTC. The J gene is TRBJ2-1, the V gene TRBV2, with D possibly being TRBD2 (5 bases). The germline V gene has CDR1 SNHLY and CDR2 FYNNEI. Trimming took 6 bases from V and 4 from J, leaving 13 bases between them. The CDR3 sequence is 14 residues long. Together with reference TRBV2 and TRBJ2-1, the CDR3 gives the full variable domain: EPEVTQTPSHQVTQMGQEVILRCVPISNHLYFYWYRQILGQKVEFLVSFYNNEISEKSEIFDDQFSVERPDGSNFTLKIRSTKLEDSAMYFCASRDRGIYNEQFFGPGTRLTVL.

This clone came up once. The genes are TRBV25-1 and TRBJ2-2; TRBD1 agrees at 7 bases. Germline assignment: CDR1 MGHDK and CDR2 SYGVNS. CDR3 length: 17 amino acids. V was pared by 3 bases and J by 4 bases, with 11 bases of the junction left unmatched. The CDR3 here is CASSDWIRTGVTGELFF. DNA of the CDR3: TGTGCCAGCAGTGATTGGATAAGGACAGGCGTCACCGGGGAGCTGTTTTTT. Supplemented by reference TRBV25-1 and TRBJ2-2, the full variable domain reads EADIYQTPRYLVIGTGKKITLECSQTMGHDKMYWYQQDPGMELHLIHYSYGVNSTEKGDLSSESTVSRIRTEHFPLTLESARPSHTSQYLCASSDWIRTGVTGELFFGEGSRLTVL.

The rearrangement links TRBV14 to TRBJ2-3; a weak D match, TRBD2 (5 bases). Germline values: CDR1 SGHDN, CDR2 FVKESK. The CDR3 contains 15 residues. Trimming took off 1 base at V and 1 base at J, with 9 bases between the two ends. The CDR3 DNA follows: TGTGCCAGCAGCCAAGGTATTAGCGGCACAGATACGCAGTATTTT. It encodes CASSQGISGTDTQYF.

The rearrangement uses TRBV7-2 and TRBJ2-2, with a tentative D call TRBD2 (7 bases). Looked up from germline, CDR1 is SGHTA and CDR2 is FQGNSA. V dropped 1 base and J dropped 7 bases, with 10 bases sitting between them. The CDR3 is 14 residues long. CDR3 amino acids: CASSLDREGGELFF. The CDR3 bases are TGTGCCAGCAGCTTAGACAGGGAGGGCGGGGAGCTGTTTTTT. The full variable domain, rest sourced from reference TRBV7-2 and TRBJ2-2, is GAGVSQSPSNKVTEKGKDVELRCDPISGHTALYWYRQSLGQGLEFLIYFQGNSAPDKSGLPSDRFSAERTGGSVSTLTIQRTQQEDSAVYLCASSLDREGGELFFGEGSRLTVL.

The count of this clone is one. This chain uses TRBV5-4 with TRBJ2-7; 8 positions match TRBD2. Germline loops: CDR1 SGHNT, CDR2 YYREEE (reference sequence). Germline trimming cut 4 bases from V and 1 base from J; bases unmatched to any gene: 13. The CDR3 covers 17 residues. CDR3 sequence: CASSRLNRGGGSYEQYF. The CDR3 DNA is TGTGCCAGCAGCAGACTCAACCGGGGCGGGGGGTCCTACGAGCAGTACTTC.

The chain links TRBV30 to TRBJ2-1, with a tentative D call TRBD2 (5 bases). Germline-derived CDR1 and CDR2 are GTSNPN and SVGIG (reference sequence). This CDR3 is 17 amino acids long. V was clipped by 3 bases and J by 0 bases, with 18 bases between them. The CDR3 sequence is CAWRPVGVGSSYNEQFF. The CDR3 DNA sequence: TGTGCCTGGAGGCCCGTGGGAGTGGGGAGCTCCTACAATGAGCAGTTCTTC.

J is TRBJ2-2 and V is TRBV5-6; D uncertain. V gave up 3 bases and J gave up 6 bases, with 6 bases separating them. The CDR3 is made up of 12 amino acids. In germline, CDR1 is SGHDT, CDR2 YYEEEE. For the CDR3, the DNA is TGTGCCAGCAGCTCTGTCGCCGGGGAGCTGTTTTTT. It codes for CASSSVAGELFF.